These 5 T cell receptor beta chains were all obtained from the same sample, sequenced in a study of cytomegalovirus exposure and HLA in healthy donors. The primer mix had 60 Vbeta and 13 Jbeta primers. Only in-frame clones appear in the TCRdb table, and some are missing; sequencing was by immunoSEQ multiplex PCR. The data contain fewer than 200,000 clones, approximately 86% of them seen just once; the ten biggest clones take up around 1.5%. The sample consisted of PBMCs. These receptors originate from a male donor in good health and CMV-seronegative.

This clone appeared a few times. The genes are TRBV6-6 and TRBJ2-5, with TRBD2 identical over 8 bases. With 5 bases clipped from V and 2 bases from J, the junction kept 4 bases outside the gene matches. The CDR3 has 14 amino acids. Germline values: CDR1 MNHNY, CDR2 SVGAGI (reference sequence). This chain's CDR3 is CASSNRGGQETQYF. CDR3 bases: TGTGCCAGCAGTAACCGGGGGGGTCAAGAGACCCAGTACTTC.

CDR3 loop: CASSPDTYEQYF. CDR3 coding DNA: TGTGCCAGCTCACCAGACACCTACGAGCAGTACTTC. The rearrangement links TRBV18 to TRBJ2-7; D unclear. The CDR3 extends over 12 amino acids. V was clipped by 2 bases and J by 2 bases, with 4 bases between them. The germline gives CDR1 KGHSH, CDR2 LQKENI.

CDR3 nucleotides: TGTGCCAGCAGTGAATTCCCAGGGCAGGGCAGCACAGATACGCAGTATTTT. It is translated as CASSEFPGQGSTDTQYF. The V gene is TRBV25-1, the J gene TRBJ2-3; D perhaps matches TRBD1 (5 bases). The CDR3 runs 17 residues. Trimming took off 1 base at V and 0 bases at J, with 14 bases between the two ends. In germline, CDR1 is MGHDK, CDR2 SYGVNS.

The chain is built from TRBV6-1 and TRBJ2-7; no reliable D call. CDR3 length: 12 residues. The germline V gene has CDR1 MNHNS and CDR2 SASEGT. V lost 6 bases and J lost 4, with 10 bases in between. The CDR3 sequence: CASRQLPYEQYF. DNA of the CDR3: TGTGCCAGCAGACAACTACCATACGAGCAGTACTTC.

The chain joins TRBV4-3 to TRBJ2-2; 9 nucleotides agree with TRBD2. This CDR3 comprises 15 residues. Germline V gives CDR1 LGHNA, CDR2 YSLEER. Trimming at V came to 5 bases and at J to 7 bases, leaving 8 bases not matched to a gene. CDR3 bases: TGCGCCAGCAGCTTTGGACTAGCGAGAATCGGGGAGCTGTTTTTT. It codes for CASSFGLARIGELFF.